The source of this T cell receptor (beta chain) is a study of cytomegalovirus exposure and HLA in healthy donors. The study's findings and limits: Most TCR sequences showed up rarely, but some public TCRs showed up in many donors.

The PCR used 60 Vbeta and 13 Jbeta primers. Sequencing used immunoSEQ multiplex PCR; TCRdb keeps in-frame clones, though not all of them. The sample consists of 100,000 to 150,000 clones, around four fifths of them appearing once. Notes on this clone: No antigen is known for it.

V shed 5 bases and J 7 bases; nucleotides not matched to a gene: 13. Germline-derived CDR1 and CDR2 are SNHLY and FYNNEI. The CDR3 contains 16 residues. The genes are TRBV2 and TRBJ2-1; TRBD2 matches at 8 bases. The sequence was obtained from a boy aged 5-17 years in good health and CMV-seronegative. The specimen sequenced was PBMCs. The CDR3 region is CASSPRALAGGNEQFF. The CDR3, as DNA: TGTGCCAGCAGTCCCCGGGCATTGGCGGGAGGTAATGAGCAGTTCTTC.